Here is one T cell receptor (beta chain) with its context. Antigen: not known. The entry originates in a study of blood T cells in healthy people across ages. Study conclusions and caveats: The diversity estimates, figures obtained from one million T cells, were considered underestimates. Long-lived donors had more naive CD4+ cells and higher diversity than aged donors.

Sample-barcoded 5' priming and a J-beta primer mix drove a second PCR of about 7 to 12 cycles. TCRdb reanalysed the 5' RACE reads using MiXCR and keeps one entry per CDR3 protein. The data contain hundreds of thousands of distinct CDR3 sequences, 58% of them singletons. The germline gives CDR1 MNHEY, CDR2 SMNVEV (reference sequence). V lost 4 bases to trimming and J lost 3 bases, with 12 bases between them. This CDR3 has 15 residues. The sequence derives from a man in his sixties in good health. Material: blood. This chain connects TRBV27 to TRBJ2-2; D is unresolved. CDR3 region: CASSSAGLDTGELFF. The CDR3 coding sequence is TGTGCCAGCAGTTCTGCCGGCCTGGACACCGGGGAGCTGTTTTTT.